These 31 T cell receptor beta chains were all obtained from the same sample, sequenced in a study of Graves' ophthalmopathy and Graves' hyperthyroidism. Amplification targeted the TCR beta CDR3 regions, with RNA transcripts as the source material. Following a first-round RT-PCR that used HTBI primers, a second-round multiplex PCR was carried out. From the multiplex PCR reads, TCRdb called clonotypes with MiXCR, one entry per CDR3 protein. Here the sample spans about 390,000 distinct CDR3 sequences, roughly 15% being singletons. Material: peripheral blood. These receptors all come from a woman under 30 with stable Graves' hyperthyroidism.

This clonotype was counted many times. The chain links TRBV11-3 to TRBJ2-7; 9 bases fit TRBD1. In germline, CDR1 is SGHNT, CDR2 YENEEA. With 5 bases clipped from V and 7 bases from J, the junction kept 12 bases outside the gene matches. CDR3 size: 15 residues. The CDR3 nucleotides read TGTGCCAGCAGCCAGGTGGACAGGGGAGCTTGGGAGCAGTACTTC. Protein sequence: CASSQVDRGAWEQYF.

This clonotype was observed many times. This chain joins TRBV6-1 and TRBJ1-2; D is undetermined. Germline values: CDR1 MNHNS, CDR2 SASEGT. Trimming stripped 2 bases from V and 5 bases from J, with 3 bases between. The CDR3 is 11 amino acids. CDR3 amino acids: CASSERYGYTF. For the CDR3, the DNA is TGTGCCAGCAGTGAACGGTATGGCTACACCTTC.

This clonotype was counted a few times. A read error may be the cause here, since a much bigger clone is one base away. V gene TRBV7-2 combines with J gene TRBJ2-5; D unresolved. The CDR3 spans 11 residues. Germline CDR1 is SGHTA and CDR2 is FQGNSA. The CDR3 DNA is TGTGCCAGCAGCGAGGCCGAGACCAAGTACTTC. This sequence encodes CASSEAETKYF.

This clonotype has ten or more counts. J is TRBJ2-2 and V is TRBV13; D call uncertain. V was shortened by 3 bases and J by 4 bases, with 6 bases between the two germline ends. The CDR3 covers 13 residues. Germline V gene data show CDR1 as PRHDT and CDR2 as FYEKMQ (reference sequence). DNA of the CDR3: TGTGCCAGCAGCTTCTCCCTCACCGGGGAGCTGTTTTTT. Translating it yields CASSFSLTGELFF. Variable domain in full (rest from reference TRBV13 and TRBJ2-2): AAGVIQSPRHLIKEKRETATLKCYPIPRHDTVYWYQQGPGQDPQFLISFYEKMQSDKGSIPDRFSAQQFSDYHSELNMSSLELGDSALYFCASSFSLTGELFFGEGSRLTVL.

This clonotype was detected many times. DNA for the CDR3: TGTGCCAGCAGCTTACTAGCGGGGGGTGAGACCCAGTACTTC. Protein sequence: CASSLLAGGETQYF. This chain links TRBV7-2 with TRBJ2-5, with TRBD2 identical over 11 bases. V was clipped by 2 bases and J by 5 bases; unmatched bases: 1. This CDR3 is 14 amino acids long. Looked up from germline, CDR1 is SGHTA and CDR2 is FQGNSA.

Many counts were recorded for this clonotype. The chain employs TRBV7-9 and TRBJ1-2, with 8 bases matching TRBD1. The CDR3 covers 14 residues. The germline V gene encodes CDR1 SEHNR and CDR2 FQNEAQ (reference sequence). V lost 5 bases to trimming and J lost 8 bases; unmatched junction nucleotides: 10. CDR3 DNA: TGTGCCAGCAGCCAAGACCCCCAGGGGGCAGGCTACACCTTC. Translation gives CASSQDPQGAGYTF. Full variable domain (rest looked up from reference TRBV7-9 and TRBJ1-2): DTGVSQNPRHKITKRGQNVTFRCDPISEHNRLYWYRQTLGQGPEFLTYFQNEAQLEKSRLLSDRFSAERPKGSFSTLEIQRTEQGDSAMYLCASSQDPQGAGYTFGSGTRLTVV.

The sample holds many counts of this clonotype. The CDR3 loop reads CASSLDSGGNYGYTF. CDR3 bases: TGTGCCAGCAGTTTAGATTCAGGGGGGAACTATGGCTACACCTTC. The rearrangement joins TRBV12-3 or TRBV12-4 to TRBJ1-2; TRBD1 matches 7 bases. CDR3 length: 15 residues. J gave up 2 bases and V 1 base, and 4 bases lay outside the gene matches.

The chain couples TRBV6-1 to TRBJ1-1; 9 bases fit TRBD1. Looked up from germline, CDR1 is MNHNS and CDR2 is SASEGT. With 5 bases clipped from V and 2 bases from J, the junction kept 6 bases outside the gene matches. This CDR3 spans 15 amino acids. The CDR3 coding sequence is TGTGCCAGCAGTAGAAGGACAGGGGCAAACACTGAAGCTTTCTTT. Translated: CASSRRTGANTEAFF.

The chain carries TRBV13 and TRBJ2-7, with 8 nucleotides matching TRBD2. The junction had 13 bases not matched to a gene; V was cut back by 3 bases and J by 3 bases. The CDR3 runs 17 residues. Looked up from germline, CDR1 is PRHDT and CDR2 is FYEKMQ (reference sequence). Here the CDR3 reads CASSFGGADSLYYEQYF. CDR3 in DNA: TGTGCCAGCAGCTTCGGGGGGGCGGACAGTCTATACTACGAGCAGTACTTC.

The V gene is TRBV7-2, the J gene TRBJ1-1; TRBD1 agrees at 7 bases. CDR1 and CDR2 (germline): SGHTA, FQGNSA. With 0 bases clipped from V and 6 bases from J, the junction kept 7 bases outside the gene matches. The CDR3 has 15 residues. The CDR3 reads CASSLASQGWAEAFF. CDR3 nucleotides: TGTGCCAGCAGCTTAGCCTCACAGGGGTGGGCTGAAGCTTTCTTT.

The rearrangement links TRBV3-1 to TRBJ1-2; 7 bases agree with TRBD1. The CDR3 contains 16 residues. After removal of 3 bases from V and 0 bases from J, the junction contained 7 bases not matched to a gene. CDR1 and CDR2 (germline): LGHDT, YNNKEL (reference sequence). CDR3 sequence reads: CASSQQRQGANYGYTF. The CDR3 nucleotides read TGTGCCAGCAGCCAGCAGAGACAGGGTGCTAACTATGGCTACACCTTC.

This clonotype was counted at least ten times. J is TRBJ2-7 and V is TRBV5-4, with TRBD2 matching 12 bases. J gave up 6 bases and V 0 bases, and 13 bases lay outside the gene matches. The CDR3 spans 18 residues. Germline CDR1 and CDR2: SGHNT and YYREEE (reference sequence). The CDR3 DNA is TGTGCCAGCAGCTTGGGACTAGCGGGGGACGGAAACTACTGCGAGCAGTACTTC. The encoded protein is CASSLGLAGDGNYCEQYF.

This clonotype was recorded at least ten times. This chain joins TRBV4-1 and TRBJ2-7; D call uncertain. Trimming removed 0 bases at V and 6 bases at J, with 12 bases between. CDR3 length equals 14 residues. Per the germline V gene, CDR1 is MGHRA and CDR2 is YSYEKL. The CDR3 loop reads CASSQDLRQPEQYF. The DNA of the CDR3 is TGCGCCAGCAGCCAAGATCTTCGGCAGCCCGAGCAGTACTTC.

This clonotype was seen at least ten times. This chain links TRBV12-3 or TRBV12-4 with TRBJ1-5; D is perhaps TRBD1 (6 bases). The V end lost 5 bases, the J end lost 4 bases, and 15 bases lay between the germline ends. The CDR3 runs to 15 residues. This CDR3 is CASSQGQRGNQPQHF. The CDR3 nucleotides are TGTGCCAGCAGTCAAGGACAGAGGGGTAATCAGCCCCAGCATTTT.

This clonotype was seen at least ten times. The V and J genes are TRBV19 and TRBJ1-1; possible D gene TRBD1, 5 bases. Per germline, CDR1 LNHDA and CDR2 SQIVND (reference sequence). V was clipped by 4 bases and J by 3 bases, with 18 bases between them. CDR3 length: 16 residues. The chain's CDR3 is CASSKRGPRGHTEAFF. The CDR3 DNA is TGTGCCAGTAGTAAAAGAGGGCCCCGGGGACACACTGAAGCTTTCTTT.

This clonotype came up a few times. CDR3 in DNA: TGTGCCAGCAGTTTTGTAGGGTGGAACACTGAAGCTTTCTTT. Its translation is CASSFVGWNTEAFF. The chain has TRBV12-3 or TRBV12-4 and TRBJ1-1, with D unresolved. The CDR3 consists of 14 residues. V lost 3 bases, J lost 1 base, and 9 bases lay in between.

This clonotype was detected ten times or more. The rearrangement links TRBV12-3 or TRBV12-4 to TRBJ2-5; D uncertain. This CDR3 has 15 residues. Trimming cost V 2 bases and J 1 base, with 11 bases left between them. CDR3 coding DNA: TGTGCCAGCAGTTTAAGCCCCAATAGCCAAGAGACCCAGTACTTC. It specifies CASSLSPNSQETQYF.

There are many counts of this clonotype. The chain joins TRBV6-2 or TRBV6-3 to TRBJ2-7; D not resolved. This CDR3 spans 13 amino acids. Trimming cost V 2 bases and J 4 bases, with 9 bases left between them. CDR1 is MNHEY and CDR2 is SVGEGT in the germline V gene. CDR3 nucleotides: TGTGCCAGCAGTTACGCCCCAAGGTACGAGCAGTACTTC. This gives the protein CASSYAPRYEQYF.

The chain has TRBV7-9 and TRBJ1-1; D is possibly TRBD1 (5 bases). V shed 4 bases and J shed 4 bases, with 13 bases lying between them. Germline V lookup: CDR1 SEHNR, CDR2 FQNEAQ (reference sequence). CDR3 length equals 14 residues. Written as DNA, the CDR3 is TGTGCCAGCAGCTCCGGGACGGAGCTCACTGAAGCTTTCTTT. Translating gives CASSSGTELTEAFF.

This clonotype was seen many times. V usage is TRBV12-3 or TRBV12-4 and J usage is TRBJ2-5; 13 positions match TRBD2. V trimming: 5 bases; J trimming: 5 bases; junction bases outside the gene matches: 8. This CDR3 spans 16 amino acids. CDR3 sequence: CASSVLAGGRRETQYF. Here the CDR3 DNA reads TGTGCCAGCAGTGTACTAGCGGGGGGGCGTCGGGAGACCCAGTACTTC.

The CDR3 coding sequence is TGTGCCAGCAGTGATCTGACGCAGGAAGCTTTCTTT. This gives the protein CASSDLTQEAFF. The V and J genes are TRBV25-1 and TRBJ1-1; the D is unclear. The CDR3 loop spans 12 amino acids. The germline CDR1 and CDR2 sequences are MGHDK and SYGVNS. Trimming stripped 3 bases from V and 8 bases from J, with 10 bases between.

The sample holds many counts of this clonotype. The V gene is TRBV7-8, the J gene TRBJ1-1, with TRBD1 as a possible D gene (5 bases). V lost 1 base to trimming and J lost 4 bases, with 10 bases between them. Germline lookup yields CDR1 SGHVS and CDR2 FQNEAQ. The CDR3 spans 14 residues. The CDR3 loop is CASSLVGGGTEAFF. CDR3 nucleotides: TGTGCCAGCAGCTTAGTTGGGGGAGGCACTGAAGCTTTCTTT. The full variable domain, rest sourced from reference TRBV7-8 and TRBJ1-1, is GAGVSQSPRYKVAKRGQDVALRCDPISGHVSLFWYQQALGQGPEFLTYFQNEAQLDKSGLPSDRFFAERPEGSVSTLKIQRTQQEDSAVYLCASSLVGGGTEAFFGQGTRLTVV.

This clonotype was seen at least ten times. The chain joins TRBV20-1 to TRBJ2-7; maybe TRBD2 (7 bases). V lost 2 bases, J lost 1 base, and 9 bases lay in between. CDR1 is DFQATT and CDR2 is SNEGSKA in the germline V gene (reference sequence). The CDR3 totals 13 residues. The CDR3 reads CSARRGGSYEQYF. In nucleotides, the CDR3 is TGCAGTGCTAGAAGGGGGGGGTCCTACGAGCAGTACTTC.

This clonotype was observed many times. The chain joins TRBV28 to TRBJ2-7; no firm D call. The CDR3 runs 14 residues. Germline V lookup: CDR1 MDHEN, CDR2 SYDVKM. V was shortened by 7 bases and J by 5 bases, with 18 bases between the two germline ends. CDR3 sequence reads: CASTSLTAGNEQYF. CDR3 DNA sequence: TGTGCCAGCACCTCCCTTACAGCCGGCAACGAGCAGTACTTC.

This clonotype was observed at least ten times. The chain links TRBV20-1 to TRBJ2-5; D is undetermined. Germline V gene lookup returns CDR1 DFQATT and CDR2 SNEGSKA (reference sequence). This CDR3 comprises 15 residues. The ends were cut back, 6 bases at V and 1 base at J, with 18 bases in the middle. The chain's CDR3 is CSALAGQALQETQYF. Written as DNA, the CDR3 is TGCAGTGCCTTAGCCGGGCAGGCCCTCCAAGAGACCCAGTACTTC.

This clonotype was seen many times. J is TRBJ1-6 and V is TRBV11-2, with no clear D. The CDR3 length is 15 residues. Between the trimmed V and J ends, which lost 3 bases and 8 bases, there was a span of 14 bases. Looked up from germline, CDR1 is SGHAT and CDR2 is FQNNGV. The CDR3 is CASSLWPDGDSPLHF. The CDR3 DNA reads TGTGCCAGCAGCTTGTGGCCTGACGGGGATTCACCCCTCCACTTT.

The sample holds many counts of this clonotype. The rearrangement links TRBV6-2 or TRBV6-3 to TRBJ2-5, with D perhaps TRBD1 (7 bases). Trimming cost V 5 bases and J 4 bases, with 23 bases left between them. The CDR3 is 17 residues long. Germline-derived CDR1 and CDR2 are MNHEY and SVGEGT. The CDR3 bases are TGTGCCAGCAGTCCGATGACCTTACTCCAGGGGGGAGAGACCCAGTACTTC. Protein product: CASSPMTLLQGGETQYF.

The chain uses TRBV12-3 or TRBV12-4 and TRBJ2-5; D call uncertain. The length of the CDR3 is 13 residues. V lost 1 base and J lost 5, with 8 bases in between. CDR3 nucleotide sequence: TGTGCCAGCAGTTTAGATGGTAGCGAGACCCAGTACTTC. Amino acid sequence: CASSLDGSETQYF.

This clonotype has just a few counts. This chain connects TRBV11-2 to TRBJ2-2, with 11 bases lining up with TRBD2. This CDR3 has 16 amino acids. After removal of 6 bases from V and 4 bases from J, the junction contained 7 bases not matched to a gene. Germline V gene lookup returns CDR1 SGHAT and CDR2 FQNNGV. The CDR3 DNA is TGTGCCAGCAGGAGGCTAGCGGGGGGCCCCACCGGGGAGCTGTTTTTT. Residues: CASRRLAGGPTGELFF. Based on the CDR3 plus reference TRBV11-2 and TRBJ2-2, the full variable domain is EAGVAQSPRYKIIEKRQSVAFWCNPISGHATLYWYQQILGQGPKLLIQFQNNGVVDDSQLPKDRFSAERLKGVDSTLKIQPAKLEDSAVYLCASRRLAGGPTGELFFGEGSRLTVL.

In this sample, this clonotype turned up many times. The J gene is TRBJ1-1, the V gene TRBV5-1; TRBD1 matches at 8 bases. CDR3 length equals 16 residues. With 4 bases clipped from V and 5 bases from J, the junction kept 13 bases outside the gene matches. Germline-derived CDR1 and CDR2 are SGHRS and YFSETQ. The CDR3 protein is CASSLASHTGGTEAFF. The CDR3 nucleotides are TGCGCCAGCAGCCTAGCATCGCATACAGGGGGTACTGAAGCTTTCTTT. The full variable domain, rest sourced from reference TRBV5-1 and TRBJ1-1, is KAGVTQTPRYLIKTRGQQVTLSCSPISGHRSVSWYQQTPGQGLQFLFEYFSETQRNKGNFPGRFSGRQFSNSRSEMNVSTLELGDSALYLCASSLASHTGGTEAFFGQGTRLTVV.

This clonotype was recorded many times. The chain links TRBV5-6 to TRBJ2-5; D is perhaps TRBD1 (6 bases). Germline CDR1 is SGHDT and CDR2 is YYEEEE. This CDR3 spans 14 amino acids. V lost 1 base and J lost 3, with 10 bases in between. This CDR3 is CASSLTGREETQYF. CDR3 nucleotide sequence: TGTGCCAGCAGCTTGACAGGGCGGGAAGAGACCCAGTACTTC.